These 6 T cell receptor beta chains came from one sample sequenced in a study of T cells in Graves' hyperthyroidism and ophthalmopathy. Using RNA transcripts as the source, TCR beta CDR3 regions were amplified. The TCR CDR3 was amplified in a first-round RT-PCR using the HTBI primer set. TCRdb re-called the multiplex PCR reads through MiXCR, storing one row per CDR3 protein. The table records a few hundred thousand distinct CDR3 sequences, 14% to 15% of them present only once. Sequences were obtained from blood. The receptors derive from a woman aged 40 to 50 with Graves' hyperthyroidism that later progressed to Graves' ophthalmopathy.

Many counts were recorded for this clonotype. The chain recombines TRBV24-1 with TRBJ1-1; TRBD1 matches 7 bases. CDR1 KGHDR and CDR2 SFDVKD come from the germline V gene. V dropped 5 bases and J dropped 11; count of bases not matched to a gene: 13. CDR3 size: 14 residues. The CDR3 protein is CATSATLLNRGAFF. The CDR3 nucleotides read TGTGCCACCAGTGCCACCCTTTTAAACAGGGGCGCTTTCTTT.

J is TRBJ2-6 and V is TRBV6-1; TRBD2 might be the D (5 bases). The CDR3 is 14 residues long. Trimming pared 6 bases from V and 0 bases from J, leaving 6 bases between. Germline values: CDR1 MNHNS, CDR2 SASEGT. This CDR3 reads CASRRDSGANVLTF. The DNA of the CDR3 is TGTGCCAGCAGACGGGACTCTGGGGCCAACGTCCTGACTTTC.

This clonotype has at least ten counts. V is TRBV29-1 and J is TRBJ2-7, with TRBD1 identical over 10 bases. J gave up 3 bases and V 8 bases, and 4 bases lay outside the gene matches. The CDR3 contains 12 residues. The germline V gene has CDR1 SQVTM and CDR2 ANQGSEA. The CDR3 DNA reads TGCAGCATTGGACAGGGGGGCTACGAGCAGTACTTC. Protein sequence: CSIGQGGYEQYF.

This clonotype was seen ten or more times. The V gene is TRBV29-1, the J gene TRBJ2-3; the D is unclear. CDR3 length: 10 amino acids. V was trimmed by 7 bases and J by 6 bases, leaving 8 bases between them. CDR1 and CDR2 from the germline V gene are SQVTM and ANQGSEA. The CDR3 DNA follows: TGCAGCGCTTACTTGGATACGCAGTATTTT. Protein product: CSAYLDTQYF.

This clonotype was seen ten or more times. V and J are TRBV7-9 and TRBJ2-5; D is unclear. V was clipped by 5 bases and J by 0 bases, with 7 bases between them. The CDR3 has 13 residues. Germline CDR1 reads SEHNR; CDR2 reads FQNEAQ (reference sequence). CDR3 bases: TGTGCCAGCAGCCGAACCTACCAAGAGACCCAGTACTTC. Translation gives CASSRTYQETQYF. Full variable domain (outside the CDR3, taken from reference TRBV7-9 and TRBJ2-5): DTGVSQNPRHKITKRGQNVTFRCDPISEHNRLYWYRQTLGQGPEFLTYFQNEAQLEKSRLLSDRFSAERPKGSFSTLEIQRTEQGDSAMYLCASSRTYQETQYFGPGTRLLVL.

This clonotype was counted many times. The chain is built from TRBV20-1 and TRBJ2-5; D unclear. With 6 bases removed from V and 5 bases from J, the gap between germline ends came to 31 bases. Germline V gene data show CDR1 as DFQATT and CDR2 as SNEGSKA (reference sequence). The CDR3 has 18 residues. DNA for the CDR3: TGCAGTGCCAAAGACTTGTCCGGTAGTCGACTCCTTAAGGAGACCCAGTACTTC. Translated, it gives CSAKDLSGSRLLKETQYF.